This TCR beta chain was recorded in a study of siplizumab effects on memory and regulatory T cells. Method: immunoSEQ multiplex PCR; TCRdb's copy keeps in-frame clones and lacks some. This table has tens of thousands of clones, roughly 85% appearing once. Trimming shortened V by 0 bases and J by 5 bases, and 10 bases separated the two germline ends. Germline-derived CDR1 and CDR2 are SGHTA and FQGNSA. The CDR3 is 14 residues long. The specimen was memory CD4+ T cells sorted from blood. V gene TRBV7-2 combines with J gene TRBJ2-5; possible D gene TRBD2, 6 bases. This sequence was found in a human donor in good health. The CDR3: CASSLAGGIETQYF. In DNA, the CDR3 is TGTGCCAGCAGCTTAGCGGGGGGAATTGAGACCCAGTACTTC.